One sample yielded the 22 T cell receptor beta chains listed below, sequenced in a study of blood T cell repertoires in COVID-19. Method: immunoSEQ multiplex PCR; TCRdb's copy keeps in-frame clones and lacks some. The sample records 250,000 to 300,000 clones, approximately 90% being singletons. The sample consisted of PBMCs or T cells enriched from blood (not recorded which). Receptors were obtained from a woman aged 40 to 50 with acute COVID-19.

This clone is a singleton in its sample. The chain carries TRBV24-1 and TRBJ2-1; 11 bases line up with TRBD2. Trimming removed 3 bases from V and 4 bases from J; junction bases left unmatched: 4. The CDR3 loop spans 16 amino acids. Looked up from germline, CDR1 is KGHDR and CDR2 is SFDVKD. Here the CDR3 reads CATSDPTSGKYNEQFF. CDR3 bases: TGTGCCACCAGTGATCCGACTAGCGGGAAGTACAATGAGCAGTTCTTC.

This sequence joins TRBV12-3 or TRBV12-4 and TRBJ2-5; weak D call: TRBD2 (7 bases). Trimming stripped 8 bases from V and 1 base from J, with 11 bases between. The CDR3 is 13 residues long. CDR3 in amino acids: CASVRGAQETQYF. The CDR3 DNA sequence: TGTGCCAGCGTCCGGGGGGCCCAAGAGACCCAGTACTTC.

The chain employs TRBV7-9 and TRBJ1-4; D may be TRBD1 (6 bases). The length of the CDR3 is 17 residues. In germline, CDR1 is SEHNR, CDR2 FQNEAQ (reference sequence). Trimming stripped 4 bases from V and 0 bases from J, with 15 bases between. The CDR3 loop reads CASSSDSRPTTNEKLFF. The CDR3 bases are TGTGCCAGCAGCTCGGACAGTAGACCTACAACTAATGAAAAACTGTTTTTT.

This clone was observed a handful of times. CDR3 DNA: TGTGCCAGCAGTTTCTGGGCCGGCCTCAGCTCTGGAAACACCATATATTTT. Translated, it gives CASSFWAGLSSGNTIYF. This chain uses TRBV28 with TRBJ1-3; D call uncertain. CDR3 length equals 17 residues. With 3 bases removed from V and 0 bases from J, the gap between germline ends came to 15 bases. Germline loops: CDR1 MDHEN, CDR2 SYDVKM.

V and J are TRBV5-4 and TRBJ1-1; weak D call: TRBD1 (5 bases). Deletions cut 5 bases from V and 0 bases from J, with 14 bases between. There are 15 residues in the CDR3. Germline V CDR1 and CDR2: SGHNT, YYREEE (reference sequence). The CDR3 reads CASSSGGTLNTEAFF. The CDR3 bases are TGTGCCAGCAGTAGCGGGGGGACCCTGAACACTGAAGCTTTCTTT.

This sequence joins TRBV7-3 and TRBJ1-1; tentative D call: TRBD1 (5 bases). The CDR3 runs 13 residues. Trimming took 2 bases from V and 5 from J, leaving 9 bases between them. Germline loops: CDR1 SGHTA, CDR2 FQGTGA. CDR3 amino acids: CASSLLRATEAFF. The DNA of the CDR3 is TGTGCCAGCAGCTTACTCAGGGCTACTGAAGCTTTCTTT.

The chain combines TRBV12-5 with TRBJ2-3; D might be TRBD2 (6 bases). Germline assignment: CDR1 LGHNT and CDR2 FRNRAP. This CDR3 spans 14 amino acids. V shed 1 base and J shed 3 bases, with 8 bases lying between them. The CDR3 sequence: CASGLGLVTDTQYF. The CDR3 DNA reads TGTGCTAGTGGTTTGGGACTAGTGACAGATACGCAGTATTTT.

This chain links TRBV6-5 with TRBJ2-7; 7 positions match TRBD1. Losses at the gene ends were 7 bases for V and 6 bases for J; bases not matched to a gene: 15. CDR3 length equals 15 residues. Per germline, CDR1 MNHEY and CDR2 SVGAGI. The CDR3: CASIRTGWRSSEQYF. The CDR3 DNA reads TGTGCCAGCATCAGGACAGGATGGCGCTCGAGCGAGCAGTACTTC.

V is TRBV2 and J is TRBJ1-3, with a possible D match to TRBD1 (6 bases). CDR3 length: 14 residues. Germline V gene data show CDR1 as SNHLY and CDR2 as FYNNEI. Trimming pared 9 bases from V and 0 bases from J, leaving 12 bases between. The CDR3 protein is CASHREISGNTIYF. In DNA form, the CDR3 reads TGTGCCAGTCACAGGGAAATCTCTGGAAACACCATATATTTT.

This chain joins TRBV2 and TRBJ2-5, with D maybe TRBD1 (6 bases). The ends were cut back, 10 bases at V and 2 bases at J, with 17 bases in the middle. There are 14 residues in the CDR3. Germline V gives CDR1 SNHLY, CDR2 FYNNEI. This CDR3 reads CANKDSRTQETQYF. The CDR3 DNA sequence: TGTGCCAATAAGGACAGCAGAACGCAAGAGACCCAGTACTTC. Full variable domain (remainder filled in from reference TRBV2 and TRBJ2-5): EPEVTQTPSHQVTQMGQEVILRCVPISNHLYFYWYRQILGQKVEFLVSFYNNEISEKSEIFDDQFSVERPDGSNFTLKIRSTKLEDSAMYFCANKDSRTQETQYFGPGTRLLVL.

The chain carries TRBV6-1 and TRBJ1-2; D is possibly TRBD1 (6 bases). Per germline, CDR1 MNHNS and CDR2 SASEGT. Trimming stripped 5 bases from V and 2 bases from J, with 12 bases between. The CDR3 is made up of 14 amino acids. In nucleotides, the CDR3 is TGTGCCAGCAGTTCTGGGGGCACCAACTATGGCTACACCTTC. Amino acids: CASSSGGTNYGYTF.

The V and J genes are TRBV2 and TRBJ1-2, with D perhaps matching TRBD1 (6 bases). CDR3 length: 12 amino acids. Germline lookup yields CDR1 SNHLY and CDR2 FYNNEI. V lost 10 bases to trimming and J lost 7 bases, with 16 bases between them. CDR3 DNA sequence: TGTGCCACTATGACAGGACAAGGTGGCTACACCTTC. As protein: CATMTGQGGYTF. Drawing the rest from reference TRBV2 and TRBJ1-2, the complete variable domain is EPEVTQTPSHQVTQMGQEVILRCVPISNHLYFYWYRQILGQKVEFLVSFYNNEISEKSEIFDDQFSVERPDGSNFTLKIRSTKLEDSAMYFCATMTGQGGYTFGSGTRLTVV.

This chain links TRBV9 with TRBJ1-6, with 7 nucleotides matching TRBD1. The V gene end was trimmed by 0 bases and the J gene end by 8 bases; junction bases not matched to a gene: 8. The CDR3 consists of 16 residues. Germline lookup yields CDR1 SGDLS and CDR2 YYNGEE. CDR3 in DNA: TGTGCCAGCAGCGTAGATATAGGGGGCGCATATTCACCCCTCCACTTT. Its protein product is CASSVDIGGAYSPLHF.

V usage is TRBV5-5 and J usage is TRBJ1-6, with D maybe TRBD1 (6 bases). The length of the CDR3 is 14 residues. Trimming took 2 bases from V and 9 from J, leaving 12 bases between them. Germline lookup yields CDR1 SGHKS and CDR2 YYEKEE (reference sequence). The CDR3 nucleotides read TGTGCCAGCAGCTTCACGGACAGTAGTTCACCCCTCCACTTT. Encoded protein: CASSFTDSSSPLHF.

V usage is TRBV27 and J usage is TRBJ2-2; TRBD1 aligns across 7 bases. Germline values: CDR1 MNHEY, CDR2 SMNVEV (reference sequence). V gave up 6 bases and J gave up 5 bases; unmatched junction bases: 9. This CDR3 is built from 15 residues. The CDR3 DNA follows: TGTGCCAGCAGCCCGAGGGGGCGCGGGACCGGGGAGCTGTTTTTT. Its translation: CASSPRGRGTGELFF.

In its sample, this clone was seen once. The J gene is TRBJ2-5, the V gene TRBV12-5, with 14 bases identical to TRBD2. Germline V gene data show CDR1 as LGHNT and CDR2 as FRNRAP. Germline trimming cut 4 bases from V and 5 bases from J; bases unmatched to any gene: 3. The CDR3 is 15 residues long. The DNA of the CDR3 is TGTGCTAGTGGTTGGGGACTAGCGGGAGTTGAGACCCAGTACTTC. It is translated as CASGWGLAGVETQYF.

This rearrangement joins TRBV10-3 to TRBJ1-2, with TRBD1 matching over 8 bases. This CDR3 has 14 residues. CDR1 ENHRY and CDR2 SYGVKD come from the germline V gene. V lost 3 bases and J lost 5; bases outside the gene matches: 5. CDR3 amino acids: CAISDPDRAYGYTF. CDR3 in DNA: TGTGCCATCAGTGACCCGGACAGGGCTTATGGCTACACCTTC.

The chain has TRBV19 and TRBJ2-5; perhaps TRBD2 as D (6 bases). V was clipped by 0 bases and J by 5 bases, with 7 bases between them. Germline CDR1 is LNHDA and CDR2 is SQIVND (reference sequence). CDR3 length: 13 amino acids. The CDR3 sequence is CASSIEAGETQYF. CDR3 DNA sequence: TGTGCCAGTAGTATAGAGGCGGGGGAGACCCAGTACTTC. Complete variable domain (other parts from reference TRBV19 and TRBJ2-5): DGGITQSPKYLFRKEGQNVTLSCEQNLNHDAMYWYRQDPGQGLRLIYYSQIVNDFQKGDIAEGYSVSREKKESFPLTVTSAQKNPTAFYLCASSIEAGETQYFGPGTRLLVL.

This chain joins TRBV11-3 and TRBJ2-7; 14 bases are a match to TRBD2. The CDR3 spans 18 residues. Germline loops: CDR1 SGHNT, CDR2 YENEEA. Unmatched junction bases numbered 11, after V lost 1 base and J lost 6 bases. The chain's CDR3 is CASSLGSPAGTSGSEQYF. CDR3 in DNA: TGTGCCAGCAGCTTAGGTTCCCCTGCCGGGACTAGCGGGAGCGAGCAGTACTTC.

CDR3 amino acids: CATSDASGKNTGELFF. CDR3 DNA: TGTGCCACCAGTGACGCTAGCGGAAAGAACACCGGGGAGCTGTTTTTT. The chain recombines TRBV24-1 with TRBJ2-2; TRBD2 matches 7 bases. Germline CDR1 reads KGHDR; CDR2 reads SFDVKD. The CDR3 contains 16 residues. J lost 1 base, V lost 4 bases, and 5 bases had no gene match.

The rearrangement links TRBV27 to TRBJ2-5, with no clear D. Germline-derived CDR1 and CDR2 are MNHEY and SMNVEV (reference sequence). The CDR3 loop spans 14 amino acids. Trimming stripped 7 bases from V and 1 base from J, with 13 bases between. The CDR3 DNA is TGTGCCAGCACGGCAGGTGAGCCCCAAGAGACCCAGTACTTC. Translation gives CASTAGEPQETQYF.

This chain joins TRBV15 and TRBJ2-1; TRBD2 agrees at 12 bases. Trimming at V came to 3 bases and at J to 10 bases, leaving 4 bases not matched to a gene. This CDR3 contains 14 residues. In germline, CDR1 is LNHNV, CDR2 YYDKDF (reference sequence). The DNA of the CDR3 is TGTGCCACCAGCAGCTTCCTAGCGGGGGGGGAGCAGTTCTTC. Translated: CATSSFLAGGEQFF.